Shown below are 4 T cell receptor beta chains from a single sample sequenced in a study of CD8 T cells in ankylosing spondylitis. TCRdb passed the 5' RACE reads through MiXCR, listing each CDR3 protein once. The sample carries roughly 240,000 distinct CDR3 sequences, over 30% recorded once. Sequenced material: blood, either unsorted or a sorted T cell fraction (not recorded which). These TCRs come from a male donor with ankylosing spondylitis or in good health (not recorded which).

The rearrangement uses TRBV16 and TRBJ1-2, with TRBD1 matching 7 bases. Germline V lookup: CDR1 KGHSY, CDR2 FQNENV. J lost 4 bases, V lost 1 base, and 6 bases had no gene match. This CDR3 is built from 15 residues. DNA for the CDR3: TGTGCCAGCAGCCAATTGAAGGCAGGGGGCTATGGCTACACCTTC. It yields the protein CASSQLKAGGYGYTF.

This clonotype was recorded once. J is TRBJ2-3 and V is TRBV27; 8 bases map to TRBD2. V shed 5 bases, J shed 4 bases, and the junction held 8 bases outside the gene matches. The CDR3 spans 15 residues. Germline lookup yields CDR1 MNHEY and CDR2 SMNVEV (reference sequence). The CDR3 region is CASSKPGLVADTQYF. The CDR3 DNA sequence: TGTGCCAGCAGTAAACCGGGACTAGTTGCAGATACGCAGTATTTT.

In DNA, the CDR3 is TGTGCCGGAGGGTTTGGGGAGACCCAGTACTTC. Its protein product is CAGGFGETQYF. The genes are TRBV6-6 and TRBJ2-5; TRBD2 is a possible D gene (6 bases). The germline gives CDR1 MNHNY, CDR2 SVGAGI (reference sequence). V was clipped by 11 bases and J by 5 bases, with 12 bases between them. This CDR3 is 11 amino acids long.

The V call is TRBV12-3 or TRBV12-4, the J call TRBJ1-5; no firm D call. There are 15 residues in the CDR3. Trimming removed 3 bases from V and 2 bases from J, with 11 bases in between. The CDR3 is CASSLNSWGNQPQHF. The DNA of the CDR3 is TGTGCCAGCAGTTTGAATTCCTGGGGCAATCAGCCCCAGCATTTT.